These 16 T cell receptor beta chains were sequenced from one sample in a study of shared clonotypes between healthy human individuals. Naive CD8 cells were CD45RO-negative, positively selected for CCR7, excluding terminally differentiated effector memory CD45RA+ cells. Clones were read by immunoSEQ multiplex PCR, and TCRdb kept only the in-frame ones, dropping some. The top ten clones hold roughly 1.8% of a sample with approximately 2,200,000 clones, more than 85% of them seen once. The sample consisted of naive CD8+ T cells from PBMCs. The receptors derive from a man in his late teens or twenties in good health. Some clones in this sample may be carry-over from other donors' samples.

The gene calls are TRBV4-2 and TRBJ2-7; D gene ambiguous. The germline gives CDR1 LGHNA, CDR2 YNFKEQ. V dropped 4 bases and J dropped 7 bases, with 11 bases sitting between them. This CDR3 is built from 12 residues. CDR3: CASSPRPREQYF. The CDR3 DNA follows: TGTGCCAGCAGCCCCCGCCCGAGGGAGCAGTACTTC.

The table lists this clone with a few counts. This chain joins TRBV11-2 and TRBJ1-1; D gene ambiguous. This CDR3 comprises 11 residues. Germline V gives CDR1 SGHAT, CDR2 FQNNGV. With 8 bases removed from V and 10 bases from J, the gap between germline ends came to 14 bases. CDR3 nucleotides: TGTGCCAGCGGCCTGGGTATCGCAGCTTTCTTT. It encodes CASGLGIAAFF.

The CDR3 region is CSSRGPASEAFF. The CDR3 DNA is TGCAGCTCCAGGGGGCCGGCCTCTGAAGCTTTCTTT. This rearrangement joins TRBV29-1 to TRBJ1-1; 8 nucleotides agree with TRBD1. Germline V gene sequence: CDR1 SQVTM, CDR2 ANQGSEA. This CDR3 is 12 amino acids long. V shed 8 bases and J 6 bases; nucleotides not matched to a gene: 8.

The chain combines TRBV6-5 with TRBJ2-1; D not resolved. The length of the CDR3 is 13 residues. Germline V gene lookup returns CDR1 MNHEY and CDR2 SVGAGI. V lost 4 bases to trimming and J lost 8 bases, with 12 bases between them. The CDR3 here is CASSWSPTDEQFF. CDR3 coding DNA: TGTGCCAGCAGTTGGTCTCCTACCGATGAGCAGTTCTTC.

V is TRBV7-6 and J is TRBJ2-1; TRBD1 matches at 9 bases. The CDR3 is 17 residues long. CDR1 is SGHVS, CDR2 FNYEAQ, per germline. J gave up 2 bases and V 4 bases, and 9 bases lay outside the gene matches. The CDR3 spells CASSSDRTGVTYNEQFF. CDR3 in DNA: TGTGCCAGCAGCTCAGATCGGACAGGGGTCACCTACAATGAGCAGTTCTTC.

The genes are TRBV6-1 and TRBJ2-7, with 8 bases that match TRBD1. The V and J ends lost 1 base and 6 bases, in that order; junction bases with no gene match: 8. Germline values: CDR1 MNHNS, CDR2 SASEGT. This CDR3 is 15 amino acids long. This chain's CDR3 is CASSEETGALREQYF. Written as DNA, the CDR3 is TGTGCCAGCAGTGAAGAGACAGGGGCCCTCCGCGAGCAGTACTTC.

The V and J genes are TRBV28 and TRBJ2-7; D might be TRBD1 (6 bases). Germline-derived CDR1 and CDR2 are MDHEN and SYDVKM. V was clipped by 5 bases and J by 2 bases, with 13 bases between them. The CDR3 has 14 residues. CDR3 DNA sequence: TGTGCCAGCAGTGAGATGGACAGAACCTACGAGCAGTACTTC. Translated, it gives CASSEMDRTYEQYF.

The CDR3: CASSPTAGGIPEAFF. CDR3 bases: TGTGCCAGCAGCCCAACCGCAGGGGGCATCCCTGAAGCTTTCTTT. V gene TRBV5-5 combines with J gene TRBJ1-1, with 8 bases fitting TRBD1. Germline trimming cut 4 bases from V and 6 bases from J; bases unmatched to any gene: 11. Germline V lookup: CDR1 SGHKS, CDR2 YYEKEE (reference sequence). The CDR3 runs to 15 residues.

V is TRBV27 and J is TRBJ2-7; D possibly corresponds to TRBD1 (5 bases). CDR1 and CDR2 (germline): MNHEY, SMNVEV (reference sequence). The CDR3 loop spans 14 amino acids. The V gene lost 8 bases and the J gene lost 0 bases, with 14 bases spanning the gap. The CDR3 loop is CASGGHSSSYEQYF. DNA for the CDR3: TGTGCCAGCGGCGGACATTCCAGCTCCTACGAGCAGTACTTC.

This clone was found a few times. The chain employs TRBV29-1 and TRBJ1-1; D remains unclear. Germline V gives CDR1 SQVTM, CDR2 ANQGSEA. V lost 6 bases and J 0 bases, leaving 17 bases between the germline ends. This CDR3 is 15 amino acids long. CDR3 DNA: TGCAGCGTGTCCCCGGATTCACTTATGAACACTGAAGCTTTCTTT. Encoded protein: CSVSPDSLMNTEAFF. Full variable domain (remainder filled in from reference TRBV29-1 and TRBJ1-1): SAVISQKPSRDICQRGTSLTIQCQVDSQVTMMFWYRQQPGQSLTLIATANQGSEATYESGFVIDKFPISRPNLTFSTLTVSNMSPEDSSIYLCSVSPDSLMNTEAFFGQGTRLTVV.

The V call is TRBV30, the J call TRBJ1-6, with unresolved D. V shed 4 bases and J shed 7 bases, with 11 bases lying between them. The germline CDR1 and CDR2 sequences are GTSNPN and SVGIG (reference sequence). There are 13 residues in the CDR3. For the CDR3, the DNA is TGTGCCTGGATACGAGGATACAATTCACCCCTCCACTTT. This codes for CAWIRGYNSPLHF.

The V and J genes are TRBV5-6 and TRBJ2-2, with D unclear. CDR1 and CDR2 from the germline V gene are SGHDT and YYEEEE. Trimming left V 0 bases short and J 7 bases short, with 10 bases between. The CDR3 length is 14 residues. CDR3 in amino acids: CASSLVRTGGELFF. The DNA for the CDR3 is TGTGCCAGCAGCTTGGTACGGACGGGCGGGGAGCTGTTTTTT.

V and J are TRBV11-2 and TRBJ2-7; 10 bases match TRBD2. The J segment lost 6 bases and the V segment lost 1 base, leaving 6 bases of the junction unmatched. The CDR3 extends over 15 amino acids. CDR1 and CDR2 (germline): SGHAT, FQNNGV. CDR3 DNA sequence: TGTGCCAGCAGCTTAGGCTTAGCGGGAGGACGCGAGCAGTACTTC. Encoded protein: CASSLGLAGGREQYF.

This rearrangement joins TRBV18 to TRBJ2-7, with 13 bases lining up with TRBD2. There are 18 residues in the CDR3. V lost 0 bases, J lost 5 bases, and 10 bases stayed unmatched. Germline values: CDR1 KGHSH, CDR2 LQKENI. CDR3 sequence reads: CASSPPKLAGGLLDEQYF. CDR3 nucleotide sequence: TGTGCCAGCTCACCACCGAAACTAGCGGGAGGGCTATTAGACGAGCAGTACTTC.

The chain uses TRBV4-1 and TRBJ1-1; no firm D call. The ends were cut back, 1 base at V and 5 bases at J, with 20 bases in the middle. CDR1 is MGHRA and CDR2 is YSYEKL in the germline V gene. The CDR3 covers 17 residues. CDR3 DNA sequence: TGCGCCAGCAGCCAAGCCCCTCTTACATTGGTTCGGACTGAAGCTTTCTTT. Protein sequence: CASSQAPLTLVRTEAFF.

The chain carries TRBV7-2 and TRBJ2-7, with TRBD2 matching 15 bases. The length of the CDR3 is 14 residues. Germline values: CDR1 SGHTA, CDR2 FQGNSA. V lost 4 bases, J lost 6 bases, and 1 base stayed unmatched. CDR3 sequence (DNA): TGTGCCAGCAGCTGGGGACTAGCGGGAGGCGAGCAGTACTTC. This gives the protein CASSWGLAGGEQYF.